This T cell receptor beta chain is drawn from a study of read filtering for tumor transcriptome and immune sequencing. From about 400 ng of RNA, a library with molecular barcoded alpha/delta and beta/gamma adaptors was made. TCRdb reprocessed the reads with MiXCR, giving one entry per CDR3 protein. Of 35,000 to 40,000 distinct CDR3 sequences in the sample, approximately 14% were seen once. Germline-derived CDR1 and CDR2 are SGHNT and YYREEE (reference sequence). Trimming cost V 1 base and J 5 bases, with 13 bases left between them. This CDR3 contains 15 residues. At the time of active disease, bone marrow was collected from every patient.

This sequence originates from a donor at least 40 years old with multiple myeloma. V gene TRBV5-4 combines with J gene TRBJ2-1, with a weak D call TRBD2 (6 bases). The specimen sequenced was a population of CD138-negative cells sorted from bone marrow. As DNA, the CDR3 is TGTGCCAGCAGCTTGCCGGGACTCCAAAACAATGAGCAGTTCTTC. It translates to CASSLPGLQNNEQFF.